This is a list of T cell receptor beta chains from one sample in a study of blood T cells in healthy people across ages. A single record per CDR3 protein comes from TCRdb applying MiXCR to the 5' RACE reads. This sample has about 1.4 million distinct CDR3 sequences; approximately 59% occur once, and the top ten carry 5% to 7%. The material sequenced was blood. These receptors were obtained from a man aged 18 to 29 in good health. The CDR3 runs from the conserved cysteine through the conserved F or W. A D gene is named only where the DNA matches it firmly. Some rows have no size entry. The others give once, few or many, or a class for an expanded clone.

>.|TRBV12-3/TRBV12-4|.|12|TRBJ1-1
TGTGCCAGCAGTTGGAGGGCCACTGAAGCTTTCTTT
CASSWRATEAFF
>once|TRBV4-2|.|15|TRBJ2-7
TGTGCCACCAACCCCGTCGGGGGATACTCCTACGAGCAGTACTTC
CATNPVGGYSYEQYF
>few|TRBV29-1|.|12|TRBJ2-1
TGCAGCGCTTACAGGTCCTACAATGAGCAGTTCTTC
CSAYRSYNEQFF
>few|TRBV3-1|TRBD1|16|TRBJ2-5
TGTGCCAGCAGCCACCGGGACAGGGGTTACCAAGAGACCCAGTACTTC
CASSHRDRGYQETQYF
>few|TRBV15|TRBD2|15|TRBJ2-1
TGTGCCACCAGCAGAGGAGTAGCGGGAGGCAATGAGCAGTTCTTC
CATSRGVAGGNEQFF
>.|TRBV27|.|13|TRBJ2-7
TGTGCCAGCAGTTTAGGCAGCAATTACGAGCAGTACTTC
CASSLGSNYEQYF
>.|TRBV12-3/TRBV12-4|.|15|TRBJ2-6
TGTGCCAGCAGTCTAGGAACTCCCGGGGCCAACGTCCTGACTTTC
CASSLGTPGANVLTF
>once|TRBV2|.|14|TRBJ2-1
TGTGCCAGCATGTCTAGCGCGGACTACAATGAGCAGTTCTTC
CASMSSADYNEQFF
>.|TRBV12-3/TRBV12-4|TRBD2|16|TRBJ2-5
TGTGCCAGCGGAGCTTTTACTAGCGGGATAGGAGAGACCCAGTACTTC
CASGAFTSGIGETQYF
>once|TRBV4-1|.|15|TRBJ2-7
TGCGCCAGCAGCCAACTTGGGGGACAAGCCTACGAGCAGTACTTC
CASSQLGGQAYEQYF
>few|TRBV4-1|.|14|TRBJ1-2
TGCGCCAGCAGCCCCCTGACAGAAGGTTATGGCTACACCTTC
CASSPLTEGYGYTF
>.|TRBV6-2/TRBV6-3|.|15|TRBJ2-3
TGTGCCAGCAGCCCGGACGAATCTAGCACAGATACGCAGTATTTT
CASSPDESSTDTQYF
>.|TRBV7-8|.|16|TRBJ2-3
TGTGCCAGCAGCTTAGTGTTCAGGGGGGCGTCAGATACGCAGTATTTT
CASSLVFRGASDTQYF
>.|TRBV15|TRBD2|18|TRBJ2-1
TGTGCCACCCACTCTAATCTGTTGATTAGCGGGGGTACGAATGAGCAGTTCTTC
CATHSNLLISGGTNEQFF
>few|TRBV2|.|11|TRBJ2-7
TGTGCCAGCAGTACATCCCCCGAGCAGTACTTC
CASSTSPEQYF
>.|TRBV12-3/TRBV12-4|.|13|TRBJ2-1
TGTGCCAGCACCGGGGTGCTCTACAATGAGCAGTTCTTC
CASTGVLYNEQFF
>.|TRBV7-2|.|15|TRBJ2-7
TGTGCCAGCAGCGCAGATTGGGGGACAATCTACGAGCAGTACTTT
CASSADWGTIYEQYF